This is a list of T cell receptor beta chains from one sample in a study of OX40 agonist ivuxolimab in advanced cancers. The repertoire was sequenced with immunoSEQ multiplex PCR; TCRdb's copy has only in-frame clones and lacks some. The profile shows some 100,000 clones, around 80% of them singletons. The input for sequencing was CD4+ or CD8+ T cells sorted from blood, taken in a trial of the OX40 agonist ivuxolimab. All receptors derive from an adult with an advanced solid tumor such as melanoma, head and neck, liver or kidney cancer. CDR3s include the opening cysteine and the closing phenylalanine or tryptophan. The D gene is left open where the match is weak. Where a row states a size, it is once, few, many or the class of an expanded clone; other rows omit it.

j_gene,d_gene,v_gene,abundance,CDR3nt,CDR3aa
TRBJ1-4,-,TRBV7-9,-,TGTGCCAGCGGCCCGTTTACCGGGACCGACCACGGGAAACTGTTTTTT,CASGPFTGTDHGKLFF
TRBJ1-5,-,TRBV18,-,TGTGCCAGCTCACCAAGGGGGAATCAGCCCCAGCATTTT,CASSPRGNQPQHF
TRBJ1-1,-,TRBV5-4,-,TGTGCCAGCAGCCAATTCCGGGTCAACACTGAAGCTTTCTTT,CASSQFRVNTEAFF
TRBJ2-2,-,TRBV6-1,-,TGTGCCGGCAACCGGGGGACTACCGGGGAGCTGTTTTTT,CAGNRGTTGELFF
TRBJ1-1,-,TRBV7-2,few,TGTGCCAGCAGCTTAGAGGCGAACACTGAAGCTTTCTTT,CASSLEANTEAFF
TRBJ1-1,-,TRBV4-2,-,TGTGCCAGCAGCCGCACCGGGCCCCGCATTGCTGAAGCTTTCTTT,CASSRTGPRIAEAFF
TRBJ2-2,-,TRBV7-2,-,TGTGCCAGCAGCTTAGCCGGCTTATTGAACACCGGGGAGCTGTTTTTT,CASSLAGLLNTGELFF
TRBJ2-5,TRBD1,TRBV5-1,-,TGCGCCAGCAGCTCCGGGACAGGGAGGGAGGAGACCCAGTACTTC,CASSSGTGREETQYF
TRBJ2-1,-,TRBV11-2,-,TGTGCCAGCAGCTTAGTGGGTCGGCAGTACAATGAGCAGTTCTTC,CASSLVGRQYNEQFF
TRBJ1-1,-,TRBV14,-,TGTGCCAGCAGCCGCGACAAGAACACTGAAGCTTTCTTT,CASSRDKNTEAFF
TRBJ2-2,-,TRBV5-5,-,TGTGCCAGCAGCTTGACGCGGAGGCGCGCGAACACCGGGGAGCTGTTTTTT,CASSLTRRRANTGELFF
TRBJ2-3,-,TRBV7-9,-,TGTGCCAGCAGCTTAGCACTCAACCCCACAGATACGCAGTATTTT,CASSLALNPTDTQYF
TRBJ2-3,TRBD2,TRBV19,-,TGTGCCAGTAGTTTGAACGGGGGGACAGATACGCAGTATTTT,CASSLNGGTDTQYF
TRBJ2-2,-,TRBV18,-,TGTGCCAGCCAAATCGGGGTGTTGAACACCGGGGAGCTGTTTTTT,CASQIGVLNTGELFF
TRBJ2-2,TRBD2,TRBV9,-,TGTGCCAGCAGCGTAGCTAGCGGCACCGGGGAGCTGTTTTTT,CASSVASGTGELFF
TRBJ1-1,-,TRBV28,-,TGTGCCAGCAGTTCCGGACAGTACCGCCGGGAGGCTTTCTTT,CASSSGQYRREAFF
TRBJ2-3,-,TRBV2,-,TGTGCCAGCAGCGGACAGTTCACAGATACGCAGTATTTT,CASSGQFTDTQYF
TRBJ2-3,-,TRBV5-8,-,TGTGCCAGCAGCTTAAGGCAGGGACCAGATACGCAGTATTTT,CASSLRQGPDTQYF
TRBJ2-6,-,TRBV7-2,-,TGTGCCAGCAGCTTCATACGACAAACCGTCTCTGGGGCCAACGTCCTGACTTTC,CASSFIRQTVSGANVLTF
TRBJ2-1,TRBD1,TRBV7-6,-,TGTGCCAGCAGCTTTAACCGGGACAGGGAGCAGTTCTTC,CASSFNRDREQFF
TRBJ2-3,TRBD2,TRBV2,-,TGTGCCAGCAGTGGGGCGGGGGGTACAGATACGCAGTATTTT,CASSGAGGTDTQYF
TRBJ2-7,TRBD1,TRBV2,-,TGTGCCAGCAACCGACAGGGGGAAGGCGAGCAGTACTTC,CASNRQGEGEQYF
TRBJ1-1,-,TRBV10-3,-,TGTGCCATCAGTGGGGGCACAGGACTAAACACTGAAGCTTTCTTT,CAISGGTGLNTEAFF
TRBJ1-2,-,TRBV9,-,TGTGCCAGCAGCGTAGGGGGCCAGGTGGATGGCTATGGCTACACCTTC,CASSVGGQVDGYGYTF
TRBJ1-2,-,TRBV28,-,TGTGCCAGCAGCCGGGGCAGGAACTATGGCTACACCTTC,CASSRGRNYGYTF
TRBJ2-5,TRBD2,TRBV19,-,TGTGCCAGTAGTATCGGGAGCGGGGGGGATCTCCAAGAGACCCAGTACTTC,CASSIGSGGDLQETQYF
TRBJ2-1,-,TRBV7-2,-,TGTGCCAGCAGCTCGACGGTTACCTACAATGAGCAGTTCTTC,CASSSTVTYNEQFF
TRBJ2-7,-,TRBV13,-,TGTGCCAGCAGCCCTCGGGGCAGGGTTGTTGAGCAGTACTTC,CASSPRGRVVEQYF
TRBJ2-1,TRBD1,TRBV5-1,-,TGCGCCAGCCATAGAGGACAGGGGGTCAGCTCCTACAATGAGCAGTTCTTC,CASHRGQGVSSYNEQFF
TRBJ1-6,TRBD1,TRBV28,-,TGTGCCAGCAGTCAAAATAACCTGGGACAGCTCCTCCACTTT,CASSQNNLGQLLHF
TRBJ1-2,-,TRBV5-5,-,TGTGCCAGCAGCTTGGATCCGGCTGGCTATGGCTACACCTTC,CASSLDPAGYGYTF
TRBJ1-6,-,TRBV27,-,TGTGCCAGCAGTGGCCGGACGGAGAATTCACCCCTCCACTTT,CASSGRTENSPLHF
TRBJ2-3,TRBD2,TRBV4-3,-,TGCGCCAGCAGCCAAGATAGAGGCGGGGGGACAGATACGCAGTATTTT,CASSQDRGGGTDTQYF
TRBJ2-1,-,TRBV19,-,TGTGCCAGTATGGGCCCAGGGGAGGGGTCTAGGGAGCAGTTCTTC,CASMGPGEGSREQFF
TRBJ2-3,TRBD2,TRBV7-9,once,TGTGCCAGCAGCTTCCTAGCGGGGGGGCCCCCAGATACGCAGTATTTT,CASSFLAGGPPDTQYF
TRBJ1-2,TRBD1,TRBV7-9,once,TGTGCCAGCAGCTTATTCCGGGACAGTTATGGCTACACCTTC,CASSLFRDSYGYTF
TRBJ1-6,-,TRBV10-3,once,TGTGCCATCACGGAAGCAGAGAATTCACCCCTCCACTTT,CAITEAENSPLHF
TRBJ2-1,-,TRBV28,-,TGTGCCAGCAAGACTAATTACAATGAGCAGTTCTTC,CASKTNYNEQFF
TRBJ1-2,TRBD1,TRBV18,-,TGTGCCAGCTCACCCTTGCATTTAGGACAGGGGGTAGATGGCTACACCTTC,CASSPLHLGQGVDGYTF
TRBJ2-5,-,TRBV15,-,TGTGCCACCAGCGTCACAGGTCCGGAGACCCAGTACTTC,CATSVTGPETQYF
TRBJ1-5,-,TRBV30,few,TGTGCCTGGAGTGTACAGATTTCTCAGCCCCAGCATTTT,CAWSVQISQPQHF